This is a list of T cell receptor beta chains from one sample in a study of cytomegalovirus exposure and HLA in healthy donors. Clones were sequenced by immunoSEQ multiplex PCR, and TCRdb holds only the in-frame ones, with some missing. Altogether 80,000 to 95,000 clones are present, roughly 96% being singletons, with the ten largest covering 1.3%. Specimen: PBMCs. The receptors derive from a woman aged 18-35 years in good health and CMV-seronegative. Each CDR3 is given with its conserved first and last residue. The D gene is left open where the match is weak. Clone size is given for some rows only: seen once, a few or many times, or a class if the clone is expanded.

v_call	clone_size	d_call	j_call	cdr3_nt	cdr3_aa
TRBV6-5	once	NA	TRBJ2-7	TGTGCCAGCAGTCAGGGCGGAACCTACGAGCAGTACTTC	CASSQGGTYEQYF
TRBV7-2	NA	TRBD1	TRBJ2-7	TGTGCCAGCACGACTAACAGGGGGCGCGGCTCCTACGAGCAGTACTTC	CASTTNRGRGSYEQYF
TRBV6-1	NA	NA	TRBJ1-5	TGTGCCAGCAGTGAATATCCCCCGACAGCGCCCAATCAGCCCCAGCATTTT	CASSEYPPTAPNQPQHF
TRBV11-2	NA	NA	TRBJ1-2	TGTGCCAGCAGCTTGGGGGGGAATCTGGGTGGCTACACCTTC	CASSLGGNLGGYTF
TRBV6-5	NA	TRBD2	TRBJ2-3	TGTGCCAGCAGTAAGACAGCGGGAGCGACAGATACGCAGTATTTT	CASSKTAGATDTQYF
TRBV5-4	few	NA	TRBJ1-6	TGTGCCAGCAGCTCGCCCTATGGGGACACAAAAAAAGATTCACCCCTCCACTTT	CASSSPYGDTKKDSPLHF
TRBV18	NA	NA	TRBJ1-5	TGTGCCAGCTCACCAGGCTCAGGGCAGCCCCAGCATTTT	CASSPGSGQPQHF
TRBV9	NA	TRBD2	TRBJ2-5	TGTGCCAGCAGCCCCGGGGGGGGAGTAGGGACCCAGTACTTC	CASSPGGGVGTQYF
TRBV15	NA	TRBD2	TRBJ2-1	TGTGCCACCAGGGGCGGGAGGGCCCATGAATTCTACAATGAGCAGTTCTTC	CATRGGRAHEFYNEQFF
TRBV5-1	NA	NA	TRBJ2-7	TGCGCCAGCAGCTTGGCTCAGTTCTCCTACGAGCAGTACTTC	CASSLAQFSYEQYF
TRBV6-5	NA	TRBD1	TRBJ1-2	TGTGCCAGCAGGCGGGACAGGGCTGTTGGCTACACCTTC	CASRRDRAVGYTF
TRBV25-1	once	NA	TRBJ1-1	TGTGCCAGCAGTGAATTGGGGGCAGTCGACCTGAACACTGAAGCTTTCTTT	CASSELGAVDLNTEAFF
TRBV19	NA	NA	TRBJ1-1	TGTGCCAGTAGTACCCAGGGCAACACTGAAGCTTTCTTT	CASSTQGNTEAFF
TRBV10-3	NA	TRBD1	TRBJ2-1	TGTGCCATCAGATCCGGGACAGGGAATGAGCAGTTCTTC	CAIRSGTGNEQFF
TRBV10-3	NA	NA	TRBJ1-2	TGTGCCATCAGTGAGGGTGCCCAAGGAGTAAACTATGGCTACACCTTC	CAISEGAQGVNYGYTF
TRBV9	NA	NA	TRBJ2-1	TGTGCCAGCAGCGTAGCTTTATGGGGCGGGGAATCCTACAATGAGCAGTTCTTC	CASSVALWGGESYNEQFF
TRBV7-2	NA	NA	TRBJ1-3	TGTGCCAGCAGCCAATCGGGAGCGATATCTGGAAACACCATATATTTT	CASSQSGAISGNTIYF
TRBV7-9	NA	TRBD1	TRBJ1-4	TGTGCCAGCAGCTCCGGACAGGGAGAAGATGAAAAACTGTTTTTT	CASSSGQGEDEKLFF
TRBV2	NA	NA	TRBJ1-5	TGTGCCAGCCGTGGGGAGTCTCTCACCAATCAGCCCCAGCATTTT	CASRGESLTNQPQHF
TRBV7-9	NA	NA	TRBJ1-2	TGTGCCAGCAGCTTTAATAACAGGGATGGCTACACCTTC	CASSFNNRDGYTF
TRBV5-1	NA	NA	TRBJ1-4	TGCGCCAGCAGCTGGAACAGGGTATTGGATGAAAAACTGTTTTTT	CASSWNRVLDEKLFF
TRBV5-4	NA	NA	TRBJ1-2	TGTGCCAGCAGCTTGGGGACAGCCTATTTCAAGGGAGGCTACACCTTC	CASSLGTAYFKGGYTF
TRBV30	NA	NA	TRBJ2-5	TGTGCCTGGAGCGGGGAGTTGGGCCTAGGGACCCAGTACTTC	CAWSGELGLGTQYF
TRBV13	once	NA	TRBJ2-1	TGTGCCAGCAGCTTACCTAGCTCCTACAATGAGCAGTTCTTC	CASSLPSSYNEQFF
TRBV27	NA	TRBD1	TRBJ1-5	TGTGCCACGGGACAGGGGGGTCAGCCCCAGCATTTT	CATGQGGQPQHF
TRBV14	NA	TRBD1	TRBJ1-2	TGTGCCAGCAGGCACCGGGACAGCTATGGCTACACCTTC	CASRHRDSYGYTF
TRBV7-2	NA	TRBD2	TRBJ2-7	TGTGCCAGCAGCTTAGGGGGGACTAGCGGGACCGAGCAGTACTTC	CASSLGGTSGTEQYF
TRBV28	NA	NA	TRBJ1-5	TGTGCCAGCAGAAACCCATGGACGCAACTAGCTAGCAATCAGCCCCAGCATTTT	CASRNPWTQLASNQPQHF
TRBV2	NA	TRBD1	TRBJ1-3	TGTGCCAGCAGCGCATCAGGGGGCGCGGGAGGAAACACCATATATTTT	CASSASGGAGGNTIYF
TRBV6-5	NA	NA	TRBJ1-2	TGTGCCAGCAGTTACTCTCTTACAGGGAACTATGGCTACACCTTC	CASSYSLTGNYGYTF
TRBV4-1	NA	NA	TRBJ2-4	TGCGCCAGCAGCCAAGCCTCACAGGGAGCCAAAAACATTCAGTACTTC	CASSQASQGAKNIQYF
TRBV19	once	TRBD2	TRBJ2-7	TGTGCCAGTAGTCCCCGACTAGCGGGAGAACCCTACGAGCAGTACTTC	CASSPRLAGEPYEQYF
TRBV19	NA	TRBD2	TRBJ2-7	TGTGCCAGTAGTATTCAACTAGCGGGAGACTCCTACGAGCAGTACTTC	CASSIQLAGDSYEQYF
TRBV19	NA	TRBD1	TRBJ1-5	TGTGCCAGTAGGACAGGAACAGCGGGACAGGTTAGCAATCAGCCCCAGCATTTT	CASRTGTAGQVSNQPQHF
TRBV9	NA	NA	TRBJ1-1	TGTGCCAGCAGCCCCTCAGCGACCTACACTGAAGCTTTCTTT	CASSPSATYTEAFF
TRBV6-1	NA	TRBD1	TRBJ1-3	TGTGCCAGCAGTGCGGGGACAGGAAGCTCTGGAAACACCATATATTTT	CASSAGTGSSGNTIYF
TRBV19	NA	TRBD2	TRBJ2-1	TGTGCCAGTAGTATAGGGGGGCTAGCGGGCTGGAATGAGCAGTTCTTC	CASSIGGLAGWNEQFF
TRBV7-8	NA	NA	TRBJ1-1	TGTGCCAGCAGCCTCACAGGTTACACTGAAGCTTTCTTT	CASSLTGYTEAFF
TRBV6-5	NA	NA	TRBJ2-2	TGTGCCAGCACCCCGGGGACTTACAACACCGGGGAGCTGTTTTTT	CASTPGTYNTGELFF
TRBV28	NA	TRBD1	TRBJ2-1	TGTGCCAGCAGTTTACGGGGGACAGGGTTATTGAATGAGCAGTTCTTC	CASSLRGTGLLNEQFF
TRBV6-5	NA	NA	TRBJ1-2	TGTGCCAGCAGTTATGGCGGGCTGAAGAACTATGGCTACACCTTC	CASSYGGLKNYGYTF
TRBV9	NA	TRBD2	TRBJ2-7	TGTGCCAGCAGCTCCGGGACTAGCGGCGAGCAGTACTTC	CASSSGTSGEQYF
TRBV27	NA	TRBD1	TRBJ2-7	TGTGCCAGCAACAGACAGGGGACCTACGAGCAGTACTTC	CASNRQGTYEQYF
TRBV15	NA	TRBD2	TRBJ2-7	TGTGCCACCAGCAGAGGGAAGGGGACTAGCGGGGTTTACGAGCAGTACTTC	CATSRGKGTSGVYEQYF
TRBV7-9	NA	TRBD2	TRBJ2-1	TGTGCCAGCAGTCTCACTAGCGGGAGCGATGAGCAGTTCTTC	CASSLTSGSDEQFF
TRBV28	NA	TRBD2	TRBJ2-3	TGTGCCAGCAGTTTCCCGTTCGGCGGGAGTACAGATACGCAGTATTTT	CASSFPFGGSTDTQYF
TRBV25-1	NA	TRBD2	TRBJ2-1	TGTGCCAGCAGTGAATTCACTAGCGGATACAATGAGCAGTTCTTC	CASSEFTSGYNEQFF
TRBV10-3	NA	NA	TRBJ1-3	TGTGCCATCAGTGAGTCGCCGAGCTCTGGAAACACCATATATTTT	CAISESPSSGNTIYF
TRBV7-9	NA	NA	TRBJ1-1	TGTGCCAGCAGCTTAGTACCGAGTTGGAACACTGAAGCTTTCTTT	CASSLVPSWNTEAFF
TRBV6-1	NA	NA	TRBJ1-1	TGTGCCAGCAGTTCACAGTGGGACACTGAAGCTTTCTTT	CASSSQWDTEAFF
TRBV5-1	NA	TRBD1	TRBJ1-3	TGCGCCAGCAGCCTGGGGACAGTCACTGGAAACACCATATATTTT	CASSLGTVTGNTIYF
TRBV18	NA	TRBD1	TRBJ1-4	TGTGCCAGCCAGCCCGGGACAGCAACTAATGAAAAACTGTTTTTT	CASQPGTATNEKLFF
TRBV5-1	NA	TRBD2	TRBJ2-3	TGCGCCAGCAGCTTGACAAGCGGGAGAATCGAATTTGGCACAGATACGCAGTATTTT	CASSLTSGRIEFGTDTQYF
TRBV19	NA	NA	TRBJ1-5	TGTGCCAGCTCGAGGAAACAGGGCAATCAGCCCCAGCATTTT	CASSRKQGNQPQHF
TRBV2	NA	TRBD2	TRBJ2-3	TGTGCCAGCAGCGTGACTAGCGGGAGGGCCGGGTTATCAGATACGCAGTATTTT	CASSVTSGRAGLSDTQYF
TRBV5-1	once	NA	TRBJ2-7	TGCGCCAGCAGCCCGGGTTACGAGCAGTACTTC	CASSPGYEQYF
TRBV27	NA	NA	TRBJ1-2	TGTGCCAGCAGTTTATCGTTCCGGGAAAATGGCTACACCTTC	CASSLSFRENGYTF
TRBV10-1	NA	NA	TRBJ2-2	TGCGCCAGCAGTGACAGGAATGAGAACACCGGGGAGCTGTTTTTT	CASSDRNENTGELFF